The 2 T cell receptor beta chains below come from one sample, sequenced in a study of OX40 agonist ivuxolimab in advanced cancers. Assay used: immunoSEQ multiplex PCR; TCRdb lists only in-frame clones, some missing. This table holds fewer than 75,000 clones, over 70% found once. The sample consisted of CD4+ or CD8+ T cells sorted from blood, taken in a trial of the OX40 agonist ivuxolimab. The receptors derive from an adult with an advanced solid tumor such as melanoma, head and neck, liver or kidney cancer.

This chain links TRBV30 with TRBJ1-1; TRBD1 agrees at 9 bases. The CDR3 is made up of 12 amino acids. The V gene's germline CDR1 is GTSNPN and CDR2 SVGIG (reference sequence). V shed 2 bases and J 10 bases; nucleotides not matched to a gene: 5. CDR3 region: CAWSTGGRGAFF. DNA for the CDR3: TGTGCCTGGAGTACAGGGGGCCGTGGAGCTTTCTTT.

The chain links TRBV28 to TRBJ1-1; maybe TRBD1 (5 bases). V was pared by 5 bases and J by 7 bases, with 17 bases between. Germline CDR1 reads MDHEN; CDR2 reads SYDVKM. The CDR3 has 14 amino acids. The CDR3, as DNA: TGTGCCAGCAGTACACGAGGGACCGCTAGTGAAGCTTTCTTT. This gives the protein CASSTRGTASEAFF.